A selection of T cell receptor beta chains follows, all from one sample in a study of blood T cells in healthy people across ages. TCRdb re-called the 5' RACE reads through MiXCR, storing one row per CDR3 protein. The sample lists 1.5 million to 2 million distinct CDR3 sequences; under 30% were seen once. The source material was blood. The receptors were sampled from a young woman in good health. The CDR3 runs from the conserved cysteine through the conserved F or W. The order of the fields is clone size, V gene, D gene, J gene, CDR3 protein, CDR3 DNA. The D gene is left open where the match is weak. Only some rows state a clone size, as once, few, many or a class for expanded clones.

size: many
V: TRBV27
D: NA
J: TRBJ1-2
CDR3: CASSPRRTELYGYTF
DNA: TGTGCCAGCAGTCCCCGACGGACGGAGTTATATGGCTACACCTTC

size: NA
V: TRBV5-1
D: TRBD1
J: TRBJ1-1
CDR3: CASSGGDRMTEAFF
DNA: TGCGCCAGCAGCGGAGGGGACAGGATGACTGAAGCTTTCTTT

size: NA
V: TRBV30
D: NA
J: TRBJ1-5
CDR3: CAWSVVIGSNQPQHF
DNA: TGTGCCTGGAGTGTTGTCATCGGTTCCAATCAGCCCCAGCATTTT

size: NA
V: TRBV2
D: TRBD1
J: TRBJ1-2
CDR3: CARTGEDYGYTF
DNA: TGTGCCAGGACAGGGGAGGACTATGGCTACACCTTC

size: NA
V: TRBV5-1
D: NA
J: TRBJ2-7
CDR3: CASRADPYEQYF
DNA: TGCGCCAGCCGAGCGGATCCCTACGAGCAGTACTTC

size: NA
V: TRBV2
D: NA
J: TRBJ2-3
CDR3: CASGGVVTDTQYF
DNA: TGTGCCAGCGGGGGAGTAGTCACAGATACGCAGTATTTT

size: NA
V: TRBV20-1
D: TRBD2
J: TRBJ2-5
CDR3: CSASVGTSGFQETQYF
DNA: TGCAGTGCTAGTGTCGGGACTAGCGGTTTCCAAGAGACCCAGTACTTC

size: many
V: TRBV29-1
D: NA
J: TRBJ1-2
CDR3: CSVGSNRNGYTF
DNA: TGCAGCGTTGGGTCTAACAGAAATGGCTACACCTTC

size: NA
V: TRBV27
D: NA
J: TRBJ1-2
CDR3: CASSNTSPGTSGYTF
DNA: TGTGCCAGCTCAAATACATCACCCGGGACGTCTGGCTACACCTTC

size: few
V: TRBV20-1
D: TRBD1
J: TRBJ1-6
CDR3: CSAQGAQGINNSPLHF
DNA: TGCAGTGCTCAGGGGGCACAGGGCATCAATAATTCACCCCTCCACTTT

size: NA
V: TRBV5-1
D: NA
J: TRBJ1-2
CDR3: CASSFEGHYGYTF
DNA: TGCGCCAGCAGCTTCGAGGGGCACTATGGCTACACCTTC

size: NA
V: TRBV5-1
D: NA
J: TRBJ2-5
CDR3: CASSLFSARGETQYF
DNA: TGCGCCAGCAGCTTGTTCTCAGCGCGTGGAGAGACCCAGTACTTC

size: NA
V: TRBV11-2
D: NA
J: TRBJ2-1
CDR3: CASSLGTPINEQFF
DNA: TGTGCCAGCAGCTTAGGGACTCCGATCAATGAGCAGTTCTTC

size: few
V: TRBV7-3
D: NA
J: TRBJ2-1
CDR3: CASSLERPPVNEQFF
DNA: TGTGCCAGCAGCTTAGAGCGTCCCCCTGTCAATGAGCAGTTCTTC

size: few
V: TRBV4-2
D: NA
J: TRBJ1-5
CDR3: CASSQDPGGGWPQHF
DNA: TGTGCCAGCAGCCAAGATCCGGGCGGGGGTTGGCCCCAGCATTTT